This T cell receptor beta chain was captured in a study of blood T cell repertoires in COVID-19. Study context: PBMCs, B-cell-depleted T cells, or T cells provided the cDNA or gDNA that made up the material.

The J segment lost 6 bases and the V segment lost 1 base, leaving 9 bases of the junction unmatched. The CDR3 totals 17 residues. From germline, CDR1 is LGHDT and CDR2 YNNKEL (reference sequence). Per the original data handling: Quantification of nucleated cells was approximated via reference gene primer amplification. TCRdb's table, derived via immunoSEQ multiplex PCR, lists solely in-frame clones and lacks some. V, J and clone size derive from that table, while D and trimming were established from the DNA sequence. Here the sample spans roughly 200,000 clones, about 87% being singletons. The chain has TRBV3-1 (or the pseudogene TRBV3-2) and TRBJ2-1, with TRBD2 matching over 10 bases. This clonotype was sampled from a man aged 65 to 85 with acute or convalescent COVID-19. What was sequenced was peripheral blood. In nucleotides, the CDR3 is TGTGCCAGCAGCCAAGGGAAACGCCTAGCGGGAGTCAATGAGCAGTTCTTC. Translating it yields CASSQGKRLAGVNEQFF.